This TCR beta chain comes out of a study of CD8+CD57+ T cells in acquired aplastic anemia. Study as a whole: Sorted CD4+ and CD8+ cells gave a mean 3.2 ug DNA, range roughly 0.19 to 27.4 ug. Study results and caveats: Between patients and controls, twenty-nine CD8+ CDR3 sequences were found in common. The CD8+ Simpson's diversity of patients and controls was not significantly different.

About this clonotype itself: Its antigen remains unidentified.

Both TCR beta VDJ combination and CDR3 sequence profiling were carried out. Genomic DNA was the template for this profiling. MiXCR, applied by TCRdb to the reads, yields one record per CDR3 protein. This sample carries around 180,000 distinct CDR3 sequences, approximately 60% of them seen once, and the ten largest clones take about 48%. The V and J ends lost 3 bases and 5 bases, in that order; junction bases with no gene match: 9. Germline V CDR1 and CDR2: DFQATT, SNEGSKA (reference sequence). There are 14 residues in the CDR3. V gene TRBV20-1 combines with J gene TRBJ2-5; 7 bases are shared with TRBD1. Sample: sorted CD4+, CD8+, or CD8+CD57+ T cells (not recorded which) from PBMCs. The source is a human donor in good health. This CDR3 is CSARVRGFGETQYF. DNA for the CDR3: TGCAGTGCTAGGGTCAGGGGGTTCGGGGAGACCCAGTACTTC.